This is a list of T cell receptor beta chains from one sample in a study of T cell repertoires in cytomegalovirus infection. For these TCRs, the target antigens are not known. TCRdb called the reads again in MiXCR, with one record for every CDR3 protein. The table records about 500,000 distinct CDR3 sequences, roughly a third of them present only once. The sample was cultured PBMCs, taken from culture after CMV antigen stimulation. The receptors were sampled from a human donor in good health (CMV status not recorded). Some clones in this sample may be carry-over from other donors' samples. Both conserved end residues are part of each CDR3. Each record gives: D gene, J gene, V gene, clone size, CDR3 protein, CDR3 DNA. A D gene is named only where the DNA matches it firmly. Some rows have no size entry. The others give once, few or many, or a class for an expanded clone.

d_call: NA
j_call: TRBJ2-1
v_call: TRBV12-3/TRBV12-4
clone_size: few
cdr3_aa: CASTWGNEQFF
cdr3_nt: TGTGCCAGCACCTGGGGGAATGAGCAGTTCTTC

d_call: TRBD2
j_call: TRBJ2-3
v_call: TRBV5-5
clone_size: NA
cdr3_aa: CASSPGLAGFRDTQYF
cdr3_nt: TGTGCCAGCAGCCCGGGACTAGCGGGGTTCCGTGATACGCAGTATTTT

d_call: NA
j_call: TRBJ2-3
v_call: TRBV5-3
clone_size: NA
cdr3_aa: CASSLEYDPLRPSTDTQYF
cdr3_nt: TGTGCCAGCAGCTTGGAGTACGATCCGCTTCGTCCTAGCACAGATACGCAGTATTTT

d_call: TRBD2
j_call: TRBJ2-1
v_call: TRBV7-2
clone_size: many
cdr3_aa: CASSLARSGRYVFIDEQFF
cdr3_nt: TGTGCCAGCAGCTTAGCCAGGAGCGGGAGATATGTTTTCATCGATGAGCAGTTCTTC

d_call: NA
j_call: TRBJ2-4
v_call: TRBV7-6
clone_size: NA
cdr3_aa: CASSHSVLAKNIRYF
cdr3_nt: TGTGCCAGCAGCCATAGCGTCCTAGCCAAAAACATTCGGTACTTC

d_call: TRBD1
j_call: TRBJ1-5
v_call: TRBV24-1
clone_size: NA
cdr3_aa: CATSGQGGNQPQHF
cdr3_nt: TGTGCCACCAGTGGACAGGGAGGCAATCAGCCCCAGCATTTT

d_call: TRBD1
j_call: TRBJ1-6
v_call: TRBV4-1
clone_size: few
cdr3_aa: CASSPLGQGRRSYNSPLHF
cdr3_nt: TGCGCCAGCAGCCCCCTCGGACAGGGCCGACGGTCCTATAATTCACCCCTCCACTTT

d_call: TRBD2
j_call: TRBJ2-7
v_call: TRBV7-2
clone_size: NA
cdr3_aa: CASSFTSGTYEQYF
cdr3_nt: TGTGCCAGCAGCTTTACTAGCGGGACCTACGAGCAGTACTTC

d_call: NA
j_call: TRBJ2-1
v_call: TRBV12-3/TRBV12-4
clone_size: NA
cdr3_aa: CASSPLGSAKTNNEQFF
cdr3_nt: TGTGCCAGCAGTCCTTTAGGTAGCGCGAAGACAAACAATGAGCAGTTCTTC

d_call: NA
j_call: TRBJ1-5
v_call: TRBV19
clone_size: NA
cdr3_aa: CASSISGYGNQPQHF
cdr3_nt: TGTGCCAGTAGTATCTCGGGGTATGGCAATCAGCCCCAGCATTTT

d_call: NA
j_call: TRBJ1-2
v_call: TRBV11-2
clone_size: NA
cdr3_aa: CASSLVPGANYGYTF
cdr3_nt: TGTGCCAGCAGCTTAGTGCCCGGTGCTAACTATGGCTACACCTTC

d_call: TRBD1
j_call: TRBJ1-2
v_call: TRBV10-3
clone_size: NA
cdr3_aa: CAISVALTGVDYGYTF
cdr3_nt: TGTGCCATCAGTGTGGCGCTAACAGGGGTAGACTATGGCTACACCTTC

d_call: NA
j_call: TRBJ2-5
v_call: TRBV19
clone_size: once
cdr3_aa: CAASKIYTVASIQETQYF
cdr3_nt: TGTGCCGCTTCGAAAATATACACTGTCGCCTCAATCCAAGAGACCCAGTACTTC

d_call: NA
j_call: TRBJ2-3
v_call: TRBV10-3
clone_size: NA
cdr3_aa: CAISESRGSTDTQYF
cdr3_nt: TGTGCCATCAGTGAGTCTCGGGGCAGCACAGATACGCAGTATTTT

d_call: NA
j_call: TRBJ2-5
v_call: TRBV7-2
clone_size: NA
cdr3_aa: CASTHRAGAGETQYF
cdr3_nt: TGTGCCAGCACACACCGGGCGGGCGCGGGAGAGACCCAGTACTTC

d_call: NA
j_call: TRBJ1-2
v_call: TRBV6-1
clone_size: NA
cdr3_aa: CASSGIQGDGYTF
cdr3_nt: TGTGCCAGCAGTGGTATTCAGGGCGATGGCTACACCTTC

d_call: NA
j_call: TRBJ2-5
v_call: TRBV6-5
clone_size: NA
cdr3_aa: CASSYGRLSETQYF
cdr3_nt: TGTGCCAGCAGTTACGGGCGGCTCTCGGAGACCCAGTACTTC

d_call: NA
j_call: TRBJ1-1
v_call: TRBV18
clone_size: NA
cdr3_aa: CASSPGITNTEAFF
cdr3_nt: TGTGCCAGCTCACCGGGGATTACGAACACTGAAGCTTTCTTT